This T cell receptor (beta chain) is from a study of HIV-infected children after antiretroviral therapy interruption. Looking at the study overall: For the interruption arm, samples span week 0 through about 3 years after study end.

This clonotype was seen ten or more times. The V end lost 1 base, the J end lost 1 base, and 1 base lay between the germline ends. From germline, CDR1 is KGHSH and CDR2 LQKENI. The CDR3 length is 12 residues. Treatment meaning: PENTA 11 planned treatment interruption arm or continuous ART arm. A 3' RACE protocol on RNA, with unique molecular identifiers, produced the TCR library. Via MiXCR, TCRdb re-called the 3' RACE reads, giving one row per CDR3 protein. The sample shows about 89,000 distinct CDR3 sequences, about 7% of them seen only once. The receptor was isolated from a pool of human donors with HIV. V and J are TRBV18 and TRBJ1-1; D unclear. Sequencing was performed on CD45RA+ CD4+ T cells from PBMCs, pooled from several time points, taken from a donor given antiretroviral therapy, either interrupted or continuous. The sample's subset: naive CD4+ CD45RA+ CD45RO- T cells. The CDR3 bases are TGTGCCAGCTCACCACAGAACACTGAAGCTTTCTTT. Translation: CASSPQNTEAFF.